This entry describes one TCR beta chain. The antigen remains undetermined. The data are from a study of T cell responses to AZD1222 COVID-19 vaccine. General study findings and limits: Researchers report vaccine-associated CD4 TCRs spanning spike, with dominance at 160-218 and 743-854. With two AZD1222 doses given, Spike-specific TCR breadth and depth both rose. Among AZD1222 vaccinees, only five or six were seropositive at baseline.

The germline V gene has CDR1 PRHDT and CDR2 FYEKMQ (reference sequence). V shed 4 bases and J shed 1 base, with 16 bases lying between them. The CDR3 runs 16 residues. Sequencing was performed with immunoSEQ multiplex PCR; in TCRdb, only in-frame clones are kept and a portion is missing. This sample has some 140,000 clones, with over 85% found just once. The V and J genes are TRBV13 and TRBJ1-1; no firm D call. The TCR comes from an adult who received the AZD1222 COVID-19 vaccine. The material sequenced was peripheral blood, taken 28 days after the second AZD1222 dose. CDR3 DNA: TGTGCCAGCAGCTGCCGATCCTATGGCGGGAACACTGAAGCTTTCTTT. Protein product: CASSCRSYGGNTEAFF. Full variable domain (missing parts from reference TRBV13 and TRBJ1-1): AAGVIQSPRHLIKEKRETATLKCYPIPRHDTVYWYQQGPGQDPQFLISFYEKMQSDKGSIPDRFSAQQFSDYHSELNMSSLELGDSALYFCASSCRSYGGNTEAFFGQGTRLTVV.